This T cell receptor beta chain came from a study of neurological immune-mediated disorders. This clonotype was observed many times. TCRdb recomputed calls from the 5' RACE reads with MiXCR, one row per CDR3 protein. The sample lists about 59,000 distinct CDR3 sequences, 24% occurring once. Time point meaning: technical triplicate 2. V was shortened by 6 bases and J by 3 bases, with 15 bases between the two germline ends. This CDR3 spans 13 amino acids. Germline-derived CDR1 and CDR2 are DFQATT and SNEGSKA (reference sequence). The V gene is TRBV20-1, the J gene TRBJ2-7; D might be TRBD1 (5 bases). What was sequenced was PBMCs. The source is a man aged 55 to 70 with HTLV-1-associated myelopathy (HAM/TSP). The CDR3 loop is CSAPGVRDYEQYF. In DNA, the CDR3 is TGCAGTGCCCCGGGCGTCAGGGACTACGAGCAGTACTTC.